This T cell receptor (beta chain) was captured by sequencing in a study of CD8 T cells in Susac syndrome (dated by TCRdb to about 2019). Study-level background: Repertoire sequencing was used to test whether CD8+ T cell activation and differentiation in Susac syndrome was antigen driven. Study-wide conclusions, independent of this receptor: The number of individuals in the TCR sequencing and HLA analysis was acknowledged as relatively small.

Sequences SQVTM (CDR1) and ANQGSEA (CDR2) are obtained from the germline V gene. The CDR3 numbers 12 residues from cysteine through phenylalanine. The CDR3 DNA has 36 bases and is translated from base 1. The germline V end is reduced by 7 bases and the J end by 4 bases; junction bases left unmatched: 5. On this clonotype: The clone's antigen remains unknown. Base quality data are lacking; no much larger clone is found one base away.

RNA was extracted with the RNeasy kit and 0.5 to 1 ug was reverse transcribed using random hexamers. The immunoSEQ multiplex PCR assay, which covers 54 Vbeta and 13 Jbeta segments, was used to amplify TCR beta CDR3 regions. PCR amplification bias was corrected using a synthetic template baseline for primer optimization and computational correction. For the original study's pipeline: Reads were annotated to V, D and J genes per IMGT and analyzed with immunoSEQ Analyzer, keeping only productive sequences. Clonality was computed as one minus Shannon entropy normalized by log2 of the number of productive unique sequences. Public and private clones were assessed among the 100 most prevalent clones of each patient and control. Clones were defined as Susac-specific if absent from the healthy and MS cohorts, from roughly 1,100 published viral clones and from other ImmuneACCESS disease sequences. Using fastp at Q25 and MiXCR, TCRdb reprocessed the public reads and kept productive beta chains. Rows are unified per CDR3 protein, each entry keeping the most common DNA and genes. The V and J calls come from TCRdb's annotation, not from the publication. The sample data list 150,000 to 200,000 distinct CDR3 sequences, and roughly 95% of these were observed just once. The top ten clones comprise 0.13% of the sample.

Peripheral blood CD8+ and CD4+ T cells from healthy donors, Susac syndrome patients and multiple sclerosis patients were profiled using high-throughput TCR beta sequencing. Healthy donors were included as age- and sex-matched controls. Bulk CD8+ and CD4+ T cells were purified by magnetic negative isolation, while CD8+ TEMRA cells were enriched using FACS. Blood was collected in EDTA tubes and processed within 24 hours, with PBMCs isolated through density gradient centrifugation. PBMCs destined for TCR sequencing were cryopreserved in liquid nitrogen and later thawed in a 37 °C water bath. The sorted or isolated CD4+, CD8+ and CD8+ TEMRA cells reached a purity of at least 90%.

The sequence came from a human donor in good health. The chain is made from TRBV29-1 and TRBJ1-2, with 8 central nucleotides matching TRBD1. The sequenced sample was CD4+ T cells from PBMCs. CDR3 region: CSADRGGYGYTF. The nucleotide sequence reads TGCAGCGCAGACAGGGGAGGCTATGGCTACACCTTC.